This T cell receptor beta chain was retrieved from a study of cytotoxic CD8 clonotypes in ibrutinib-treated CLL. Study-wide background: Specimens for response were gathered following a median around a year of therapy, spanning 6 to 36.

V shed 5 bases, J shed 4 bases, and the junction held 5 bases outside the gene matches. The V gene's germline CDR1 is MNHEY and CDR2 SMNVEV (reference sequence). The CDR3 runs 16 residues. Here immunoSEQ multiplex PCR was the method, and the copy in TCRdb shows in-frame clones only, minus some. Of about 310,000 clones listed, roughly 85% were seen once; the top ten hold roughly 6.3%. A word on this clone: Its target is unknown.

Broader study findings: Baseline levels of clonality went above those of age-matched healthy donors and moved with circulating CD8+ T-cell counts.

V and J are TRBV27 and TRBJ2-5; 15 positions agree with TRBD2. Source: PBMCs, taken before ibrutinib treatment. The sequence was obtained from a human donor with chronic lymphocytic leukemia. The CDR3 loop reads CASSRTSGRAGETQYF. The CDR3 DNA reads TGTGCCAGCAGTCGGACTAGCGGGAGGGCCGGAGAGACCCAGTACTTC.